These 22 T cell receptor beta chains share one sample of origin, sequenced in a study of tumor-infiltrating lymphocytes in primary liver carcinoma. Co-extracted RNA and DNA came from roughly 20-30 mg of unsorted bulk tissue. TCR beta cDNA was made from 450 to 500 ng total RNA with a constant-region primer. Libraries covering TCR beta were generated through three nested multiplex PCR rounds (using a slightly modified ARM-PCR). Amplification in the first two PCR rounds was performed using TRBV1-TRBV30 forward primers and a C-beta reverse primer for approximately 10 cycles each. TCRdb re-analysed the multiplex PCR reads in MiXCR, keeping a single row per CDR3 protein. In the table there are approximately 22,000 distinct CDR3 sequences, approximately 70% of which are singletons. The sequenced sample was liver tumor tissue from sampling region 1. The subset: tumor region T1, superior pole. All receptors come from a man aged 40-49 years with primary liver carcinoma and hepatitis B virus infection.

Details on this clonotype: Because the CDR3 is missing its conserved closing phenylalanine or tryptophan, this is likely a read error. The chain carries TRBV11-3 and TRBJ2-2, with D perhaps TRBD1 or TRBD2 (5 bases each). Trimming removed 5 bases from V and 5 bases from J, with 15 bases in between. CDR3 length: 15 residues. CDR1 is SGHNT, CDR2 YENEEA, per germline. The CDR3 coding sequence is TGTGCCAGCAGCATTGGGACCCCAGGGACCGGGGAGCTGTTTATT. Protein: CASSIGTPGTGELFI.

A single count supports this clonotype. Compared with germline, one end of the junction differs, possibly owing to a read error. V gene TRBV11-3 combines with J gene TRBJ2-7, with D perhaps matching TRBD2 (5 bases). The length of the CDR3 is 13 residues. The V gene's germline CDR1 is SGHNT and CDR2 YENEEA. Here the CDR3 reads CASSLTPSGELFF. The CDR3 DNA is TGTGCCAGCAGCTTAACACCCAGCGGCGAGCTGTTTTTC.

On this clonotype: Lacking the conserved final phenylalanine or tryptophan, this CDR3 likely reflects a read error. The DNA is left out, because the CDR3 cannot be placed on it with certainty; the CDR3 is given as TCRdb lists it. The chain employs TRBV11-2 and TRBJ2-2; the table names TRBD2, a call not compared with the DNA. Germline V gene lookup returns CDR1 SGHAT and CDR2 FQNNGV. Counting both end residues, the CDR3 totals 15 amino acids. CDR3 region: CASSFAGSNIGELFL.

The J gene is TRBJ2-7, the V gene TRBV6-2 or TRBV6-3; 11 bases agree with TRBD2. The germline gives CDR1 MNHEY, CDR2 SVGEGT. Unmatched junction bases numbered 9, after V lost 8 bases and J lost 3 bases. This CDR3 region has 15 residues. CDR3 region: CASGRWTSGRYEQYF. The DNA for the CDR3 is TGTGCCAGCGGCCGGTGGACTAGCGGGCGCTACGAGCAGTACTTC.

J is TRBJ1-1 and V is TRBV10-3, with 8 bases fitting TRBD1. From germline, CDR1 is ENHRY and CDR2 SYGVKD. CDR3 length: 15 residues. The J segment lost 1 base and the V segment lost 8 bases, leaving 9 bases of the junction unmatched. The CDR3 is CAIGPGGDRNTEAFF. The CDR3 DNA follows: TGTGCCATCGGTCCAGGGGGCGATCGGAACACTGAAGCTTTCTTT.

A remark on this clonotype: It is likely a read error, because the conserved phenylalanine at the end of the CDR3 is missing. The chain uses TRBV5-4 and TRBJ2-6, with a tentative D call TRBD2 (5 bases). CDR3 length equals 15 residues. Germline CDR1 is SGHNT and CDR2 is YYREEE (reference sequence). DNA for the CDR3: TGTGCCAGCAGCCTTGGACTGGCTGGGACCAACGTCCTGACTTCC. It is translated as CASSLGLAGTNVLTS.

Points on this clonotype: At one end the junction does not follow the germline gene, possibly because of a read error. The chain joins TRBV11-3 to TRBJ1-3; D gene unclear. CDR1 SGHNT and CDR2 YENEEA come from the germline V gene. The CDR3 runs to 14 residues. CDR3 sequence (DNA): TGTTCCAGCGCCTTATACTGGGCTGGAAACACCATATATTTT. Amino acid sequence: CSSALYWAGNTIYF.

As regards this clonotype: One end of the junction is discordant with germline, which a read error may explain. This chain joins TRBV6-1 and TRBJ2-1, with TRBD1 identical over 7 bases. The CDR3 is made up of 15 amino acids. CDR1 MNHNS and CDR2 SASEGT come from the germline V gene. The CDR3 DNA reads TGTGCCAGCGGAGTCGGGACAGTGGGGTACAACGAGCAGTTCTTC. This sequence encodes CASGVGTVGYNEQFF.

This chain connects TRBV6-1 to TRBJ2-7, with D unclear. The germline gives CDR1 MNHNS, CDR2 SASEGT. The CDR3 loop spans 13 amino acids. Trimming removed 6 bases at V and 13 bases at J, with 22 bases between. CDR3 sequence reads: CASSLKGYFEHYF. The DNA of the CDR3 is TGTGCCAGCAGCTTAAAAGGGTACTTCGAACACTACTTC.

This clonotype was recorded many times. V and J are TRBV29-1 and TRBJ2-2; TRBD2 matches 7 bases. The CDR3 has 15 residues. V was clipped by 0 bases and J by 6 bases; unmatched bases: 7. Per germline, CDR1 SQVTM and CDR2 ANQGSEA. CDR3 sequence: CSVEDAAGAPGELFF. Here the CDR3 DNA reads TGCAGCGTTGAAGACGCCGCGGGAGCCCCCGGGGAGCTGTTTTTT.

This clonotype came up once. The chain recombines TRBV10-3 with TRBJ2-7; TRBD2 is a possible D gene (5 bases). V shed 5 bases and J shed 7 bases, with 18 bases lying between them. CDR1 and CDR2 (germline): ENHRY, SYGVKD. The CDR3 consists of 14 residues. CDR3 coding DNA: TGTGCCATCAGTTACTCCCGGGGTTCCGGGGAGCAGTACTTC. Translated: CAISYSRGSGEQYF.

Points on this clonotype: The junction shows a germline mismatch at one end, possibly a read error. The gene calls are TRBV6-6 and TRBJ2-2; perhaps TRBD2 as D (5 bases). From germline, CDR1 is MNHNY and CDR2 SVGAGI (reference sequence). CDR3 length: 12 amino acids. This CDR3 is CASSRATGDLLF. DNA of the CDR3: TGTGCCAGCAGTAGGGCTACCGGGGATCTGCTTTTT.

This clonotype was detected only once. One end of the junction fails to match germline, which may point to a read error. This chain uses TRBV11-2 with TRBJ1-4, with D hard to call. This CDR3 region has 16 residues. Germline CDR1 is SGHAT and CDR2 is FQNNGV. CDR3 nucleotide sequence: TGTGCCAGCGGAAAGACTCCAGGAGGAATAAATGAAAAGCTGTTTTTT. It specifies CASGKTPGGINEKLFF. Complete variable domain (other parts from reference TRBV11-2 and TRBJ1-4): EAGVAQSPRYKIIEKRQSVAFWCNPISGHATLYWYQQILGQGPKLLIQFQNNGVVDDSQLPKDRFSAERLKGVDSTLKIQPAKLEDSAVYLCASGKTPGGINEKLFFGSGTQLSVL.

With regard to this clonotype: This could be a read error, since a much larger clone is one nucleotide away. V and J are TRBV12-3 or TRBV12-4 and TRBJ2-3; D might be TRBD2 (7 bases). The J call could be wrong; TRBJ2-7 is a better fit for the DNA end. The CDR3 has 14 amino acids. CDR3 DNA: TGTGCCAGCATCCTAGCGGCTGGACAGCGCGAGCAGTACTTC. This encodes CASILAAGQREQYF.

On this clonotype itself: A much larger clonotype is one base distant, so this may be a read error. The DNA for the CDR3 is TGCAGTGCTAGAGGAGGGACGATTAACTATGGCTACACCTTC. Its translation is CSARGGTINYGYTF. This sequence joins TRBV20-1 and TRBJ1-2; tentative D call: TRBD1 (5 bases). The CDR3 loop spans 14 amino acids. Germline loops: CDR1 DFQATT, CDR2 SNEGSKA (reference sequence). The V end lost 1 base, the J end lost 1 base, and 10 bases lay between the germline ends.

This clonotype was seen a single time. With a much larger clone just one base away, this may be a read error. The chain recombines TRBV7-6 with TRBJ2-2; possibly TRBD2 for D (5 bases). This CDR3 is built from 12 residues. CDR1 is SGHVS, CDR2 FNYEAQ, per germline. CDR3 loop: CASSLVSGEPFF. The CDR3, as DNA: TGTGCCAGCAGCTTAGTATCTGGGGAGCCGTTTTTT.

A remark on this clonotype: Given the absence of the conserved phenylalanine or tryptophan at the CDR3 end, a read error is likely. The chain carries TRBV4-1 and TRBJ1-6, with 8 bases lining up with TRBD1. CDR1 is MGHRA, CDR2 YSYEKL, per germline. V trimming: 3 bases; J trimming: 10 bases; junction bases outside the gene matches: 11. The CDR3 covers 16 residues. DNA of the CDR3: TGCGCCAGCAGCCACCACCTACAGGGGGTGGACTCACCCCTCCACTTA. Protein sequence: CASSHHLQGVDSPLHL.

Concerning this clonotype: The junction does not match germline at one end; this may be a read error. The chain links TRBV4-2 to TRBJ2-1, with TRBD2 as a possible D gene (6 bases). This CDR3 is 15 amino acids long. Germline loops: CDR1 LGHNA, CDR2 YNFKEQ. The CDR3: CASSQELPGAYEQFF. The CDR3 bases are TGTGCCAGCAGCCAAGAATTACCGGGAGCTTATGAACAGTTCTTC.

To note about this clonotype: An end of the junction does not agree with germline; a read error may underlie this. This rearrangement joins TRBV11-2 to TRBJ1-2; D may be TRBD1 (5 bases). This CDR3 has 17 residues. Germline CDR1 reads SGHAT; CDR2 reads FQNNGV. CDR3 sequence reads: CASSLGPAGLADYGYTF. CDR3 DNA sequence: TGTGCCAGCAGCTTAGGTCCCGCGGGACTGGCAGACTATGGTTACACCTTC.

Points on this clonotype: A much larger clone lies one base from this, so it may be a read error. This chain joins TRBV25-1 and TRBJ2-2, with D maybe TRBD1 (6 bases). This CDR3 contains 11 residues. CDR1 is MGHDK and CDR2 is SYGVNS in the germline V gene. The CDR3 DNA sequence: TGTGTCAGCAGGGGCGCCGGGGAGCTGTTTTTT. It is translated as CVSRGAGELFF.

As concerns this clonotype: The junction and the germline gene differ at one end; a read error may be behind it. This chain joins TRBV5-5 and TRBJ2-6, with 8 bases that match TRBD1. In germline, CDR1 is SGHKS, CDR2 YYEKEE (reference sequence). CDR3 size: 17 residues. CDR3 region: CVNSLWTGLAGVNVQTF. For the CDR3, the DNA is TGTGTCAACAGCTTATGGACAGGGCTTGCTGGGGTCAACGTCCAGACTTTC.

A remark on this clonotype: This likely comes from a read error, as the CDR3 has no conserved phenylalanine or tryptophan at its end. This rearrangement joins TRBV5-1 to TRBJ1-5, with D possibly being TRBD1 (5 bases). The V gene's germline CDR1 is SGHRS and CDR2 YFSETQ. This CDR3 comprises 14 residues. This chain's CDR3 is CASSLSGNNKPQHL. In DNA, the CDR3 is TGCGCCAGTAGCTTGTCAGGGAACAATAAGCCCCAGCATCTT.